This T cell receptor beta chain was sequenced during a study of response to subunit inactivated influenza vaccine. This clonotype was counted a few times. Its antigen is unknown. TCRdb fed the RT-PCR reads into MiXCR, producing one record per CDR3 protein. The sample lists around 480,000 distinct CDR3 sequences; 16% were seen once. Trimming took off 1 base at V and 4 bases at J, with 17 bases between the two ends. The CDR3 has 17 residues. The germline V gene encodes CDR1 SGHAT and CDR2 FQNNGV. Study outcomes and limitations: There was a suggestion from the authors that each seasonal influenza vaccination recruits few new T cells.

The chain joins TRBV11-2 to TRBJ1-3, with unresolved D. The sequence derives from a man between 50 and 75 years old who received an inactivated influenza vaccine. Sequenced here: CD4+ T cells sorted from PBMCs, sampled less than 30 months after vaccination. Here the CDR3 DNA reads TGTGCCAGCAGCTTAGGCCTAAACCTGCTGAAAGGAAACACCATATATTTT. Protein product: CASSLGLNLLKGNTIYF. The variable domain in full, with the rest retrieved from reference TRBV11-2 and TRBJ1-3, is EAGVAQSPRYKIIEKRQSVAFWCNPISGHATLYWYQQILGQGPKLLIQFQNNGVVDDSQLPKDRFSAERLKGVDSTLKIQPAKLEDSAVYLCASSLGLNLLKGNTIYFGEGSWLTVV.